These 8 T cell receptor beta chains were sequenced from one sample in a study of blood T cell repertoires in COVID-19. Profiled with immunoSEQ multiplex PCR; TCRdb holds only in-frame clones, not every one. This table holds roughly 310,000 clones, approximately 89% found once. What was sequenced was PBMCs or T cells enriched from blood (not recorded which). The receptors come from a middle-aged woman who had recovered from COVID-19.

The V gene is TRBV5-1, the J gene TRBJ2-7; TRBD2 aligns across 8 bases. The length of the CDR3 is 15 residues. Trimming took 4 bases from V and 1 from J; bases not matched to a gene: 7. Germline V gene data show CDR1 as SGHRS and CDR2 as YFSETQ. This chain's CDR3 is CASSAEVAGSYEQYF. The CDR3 coding sequence is TGCGCCAGCAGCGCCGAGGTAGCGGGATCCTACGAGCAGTACTTC.

This chain connects TRBV5-1 to TRBJ2-2; unclear D gene. Per germline, CDR1 SGHRS and CDR2 YFSETQ. The CDR3 is made up of 15 amino acids. V gave up 0 bases and J gave up 4 bases, with 10 bases separating them. This CDR3 is CASSLGTGATGELFF. Written as DNA, the CDR3 is TGCGCCAGCAGCTTGGGTACCGGAGCCACCGGGGAGCTGTTTTTT.

A few counts support this clone. The J gene is TRBJ1-4, the V gene TRBV10-3; 8 nucleotides line up with TRBD1. CDR3 size: 15 residues. V dropped 5 bases and J dropped 1; count of bases not matched to a gene: 3. Germline V CDR1 and CDR2: ENHRY, SYGVKD. The CDR3 region is CAISKTGETNEKLFF. The CDR3 DNA follows: TGTGCCATCAGTAAGACAGGGGAAACTAATGAAAAACTGTTTTTT.

In its sample, this clone was seen once. J is TRBJ1-2 and V is TRBV9; D unresolved. CDR3 size: 13 residues. V dropped 0 bases and J dropped 1 base, with 4 bases sitting between them. Germline V CDR1 and CDR2: SGDLS, YYNGEE. This CDR3 is CASSVDSNYGYTF. The CDR3 nucleotides read TGTGCCAGCAGCGTAGACAGTAACTATGGCTACACCTTC.

The rearrangement links TRBV21-1 to TRBJ2-7; TRBD1 was called by the table and not checked on the DNA. TRBV21-1 is shown as a pseudogene. The CDR3 has 15 amino acids. The CDR3 DNA is TGTGCCAGCAGCAAAGACCGGGACAGGAACTACGAGCAGTACTTC. As protein: CASSKDRDRNYEQYF.

The rearrangement links TRBV7-3 to TRBJ1-6, with D possibly being TRBD1 (5 bases). The CDR3 runs 17 residues. Germline CDR1 and CDR2: SGHTA and FQGTGA. Trimming stripped 3 bases from V and 9 bases from J, with 21 bases between. CDR3 nucleotide sequence: TGTGCCAGCAGCTTGGGAGGCGGGGGTCCCGGGGTTTCACCCCTCCACTTT. Translated: CASSLGGGGPGVSPLHF.

The V and J genes are TRBV10-3 and TRBJ2-3, with D hard to call. Trimming took 4 bases from V and 2 from J, leaving 7 bases between them. Germline V gene lookup returns CDR1 ENHRY and CDR2 SYGVKD. The CDR3 spans 13 residues. DNA of the CDR3: TGTGCCATCAGTGCCAGGAACACAGATACGCAGTATTTT. Translated, it gives CAISARNTDTQYF.

This chain uses TRBV9 with TRBJ2-2; a possible D gene is TRBD1 (6 bases). The CDR3 spans 14 residues. Germline values: CDR1 SGDLS, CDR2 YYNGEE. The V and J ends lost 0 bases and 7 bases respectively, with 10 bases between them. The CDR3 DNA reads as TGTGCCAGCAGCGTAGACAGGGTAGGCGGGGAGCTGTTTTTT. Protein product: CASSVDRVGGELFF.